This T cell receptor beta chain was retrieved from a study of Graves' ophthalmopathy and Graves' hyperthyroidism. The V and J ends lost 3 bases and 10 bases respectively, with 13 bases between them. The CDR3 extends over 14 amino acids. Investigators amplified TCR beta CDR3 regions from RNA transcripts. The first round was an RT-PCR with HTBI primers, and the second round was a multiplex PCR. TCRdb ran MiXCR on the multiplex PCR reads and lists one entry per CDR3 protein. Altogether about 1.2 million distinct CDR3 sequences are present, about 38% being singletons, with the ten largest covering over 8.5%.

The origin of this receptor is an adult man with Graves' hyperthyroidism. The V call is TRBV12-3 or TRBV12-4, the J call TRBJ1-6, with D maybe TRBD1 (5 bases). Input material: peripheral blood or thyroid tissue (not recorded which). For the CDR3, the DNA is TGTGCCAGCAGTTTTGGCAGGGTCGAGTCACCCCTCCACTTT. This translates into CASSFGRVESPLHF.